The 32 T cell receptor beta chains below all came from one sample that was sequenced in a study of early stage breast cancer tumors. Here immunoSEQ multiplex PCR was the method, and the copy in TCRdb shows in-frame clones only, minus some. The sample gives fewer than 75,000 clones, about 74% of which show up once; about 3.4% is in the top ten. The sample was blood. These receptors all come from a person younger than 45 with breast cancer.

Comment on this clone: One junction end does not reproduce the germline sequence, and a read error may be involved. CDR3 sequence: CAWVRESFSYNERFF. The CDR3 DNA reads TGTGCCTGGGTCCGGGAGTCATTCTCCTACAATGAGCGGTTCTTC. This rearrangement joins TRBV30 to TRBJ2-1, with D maybe TRBD2 (6 bases). This CDR3 region has 15 residues. Germline values: CDR1 GTSNPN, CDR2 SVGIG (reference sequence).

The chain carries TRBV5-4 and TRBJ2-7; tentatively, D is TRBD1 (6 bases). Trimming shortened V by 4 bases and J by 4 bases, and 21 bases separated the two germline ends. The CDR3 extends over 16 amino acids. The V gene's germline CDR1 is SGHNT and CDR2 YYREEE (reference sequence). The chain's CDR3 is CASSGALGRGGYEQYF. The DNA of the CDR3 is TGTGCCAGCAGCGGGGCCCTTGGCAGGGGCGGGTACGAGCAGTACTTC.

The gene calls are TRBV6-1 and TRBJ2-6; TRBD1 aligns across 7 bases. In germline, CDR1 is MNHNS, CDR2 SASEGT. J was trimmed by 1 base and V by 11 bases; bases with no gene match: 8. The CDR3 length is 15 residues. CDR3 nucleotide sequence: TGTGCCGTTTGGCAGGGGGAGTCTGGGGCCAACGTCCTGACTTTC. It yields the protein CAVWQGESGANVLTF.

The chain recombines TRBV7-3 with TRBJ2-1; tentatively, D is TRBD2 (6 bases). The germline CDR1 and CDR2 sequences are SGHTA and FQGTGA. V was shortened by 2 bases and J by 7 bases, with 24 bases between the two germline ends. The CDR3 is made up of 18 amino acids. The CDR3 here is CASSLRSAGMERRNEQFF. CDR3 in DNA: TGTGCCAGCAGCTTACGTTCGGCGGGGATGGAGCGGAGAAATGAGCAGTTCTTC.

This chain connects TRBV5-1 to TRBJ2-7; 7 nucleotides line up with TRBD2. Germline assignment: CDR1 SGHRS and CDR2 YFSETQ. V gave up 2 bases and J gave up 0 bases; unmatched junction bases: 8. This CDR3 region has 16 residues. The CDR3 reads CASSLGGSGFSYEQYF. CDR3 nucleotide sequence: TGCGCCAGCAGCTTAGGAGGTAGCGGGTTCTCCTACGAGCAGTACTTC.

In DNA, the CDR3 is TGTGCCAGCTCACCAGTACTAGCGGGGACGGAAGAGCAGTACTTC. Protein product: CASSPVLAGTEEQYF. V gene TRBV18 combines with J gene TRBJ2-7; 10 bases line up with TRBD2. The ends lost 2 bases at V and 7 bases at J; junction bases unmatched: 8. This CDR3 is 15 amino acids long. Germline values: CDR1 KGHSH, CDR2 LQKENI. Using reference TRBV18 and TRBJ2-7 for the parts outside the CDR3, the full variable domain is NAGVMQNPRHLVRRRGQEARLRCSPMKGHSHVYWYRQLPEEGLKFMVYLQKENIIDESGMPKERFSAEFPKEGPSILRIQQVVRGDSAAYFCASSPVLAGTEEQYFGPGTRLTVT.

This clone is a singleton in its sample. J is TRBJ2-1 and V is TRBV7-2; D ambiguous. Germline V gene data show CDR1 as SGHTA and CDR2 as FQGNSA. The CDR3 extends over 15 amino acids. Deletions cut 5 bases from V and 3 bases from J, with 14 bases between. The CDR3 reads CASSLSHGRYNEQFF. The DNA for the CDR3 is TGTGCCAGCAGCCTTTCCCATGGACGCTACAATGAGCAGTTCTTC.

The rearrangement joins TRBV19 to TRBJ1-1; no clear D gene. This CDR3 region has 13 residues. CDR1 is LNHDA and CDR2 is SQIVND in the germline V gene (reference sequence). The ends were cut back, 7 bases at V and 1 base at J, with 10 bases in the middle. CDR3: CASITLRNTEAFF. For the CDR3, the DNA is TGTGCCAGTATCACACTAAGGAACACTGAAGCTTTCTTT.

The V call is TRBV9, the J call TRBJ1-3, with D perhaps matching TRBD1 (5 bases). CDR3 length equals 14 residues. Germline CDR1 is SGDLS and CDR2 is YYNGEE. The V and J ends lost 5 bases and 4 bases respectively, with 13 bases between them. CDR3 protein: CASSGASGGNTIYF. CDR3 bases: TGTGCCAGCAGTGGGGCCTCAGGAGGAAACACCATATATTTT. The variable domain in full, with the rest retrieved from reference TRBV9 and TRBJ1-3, is DSGVTQTPKHLITATGQRVTLRCSPRSGDLSVYWYQQSLDQGLQFLIQYYNGEERAKGNILERFSAQQFPDLHSELNLSSLELGDSALYFCASSGASGGNTIYFGEGSWLTVV.

V usage is TRBV18 and J usage is TRBJ2-1; D may be TRBD1 (5 bases). The V gene's germline CDR1 is KGHSH and CDR2 LQKENI. CDR3 length: 12 amino acids. V shed 2 bases and J shed 7 bases, with 6 bases lying between them. CDR3 sequence (DNA): TGTGCCAGCTCACCAGACAGAAATGAGCAGTTCTTC. Its protein product is CASSPDRNEQFF.

This clone was seen a single time. V is TRBV30 and J is TRBJ1-5; D ambiguous. The CDR3 extends over 14 amino acids. V was shortened by 3 bases and J by 0 bases, with 9 bases between the two germline ends. Germline CDR1 reads GTSNPN; CDR2 reads SVGIG (reference sequence). This CDR3 is CAWRGGNSNQPQHF. CDR3 sequence (DNA): TGTGCCTGGAGGGGAGGGAATAGCAATCAGCCCCAGCATTTT.

J is TRBJ2-1 and V is TRBV7-3, with 12 nucleotides matching TRBD1. This CDR3 is built from 16 residues. Per germline, CDR1 SGHTA and CDR2 FQGTGA. V shed 0 bases, J shed 7 bases, and the junction held 4 bases outside the gene matches. CDR3 region: CASSLTGTGGSNEQFF. The CDR3 coding sequence is TGTGCCAGCAGCTTAACCGGGACAGGGGGCTCGAATGAGCAGTTCTTC.

This sequence joins TRBV6-1 and TRBJ2-3, with 10 bases aligning to TRBD1. Per germline, CDR1 MNHNS and CDR2 SASEGT. This CDR3 spans 15 amino acids. Trimming cost V 3 bases and J 6 bases; bases outside gene matches: 6. This chain's CDR3 is CASSDRDRGADTQYF. The CDR3 DNA sequence: TGTGCCAGCAGTGACCGGGACAGGGGCGCGGATACGCAGTATTTT.

The chain's CDR3 is CAWSVGGQGRNTQYF. DNA of the CDR3: TGTGCCTGGAGTGTAGGGGGACAGGGCCGAAATACGCAGTATTTT. The chain joins TRBV30 to TRBJ2-3, with 9 bases that match TRBD1. There are 15 residues in the CDR3. Germline CDR1 reads GTSNPN; CDR2 reads SVGIG (reference sequence). The V gene end was trimmed by 0 bases and the J gene end by 7 bases; junction bases not matched to a gene: 8.

This clone has only one observation. The chain couples TRBV7-2 to TRBJ2-5; 8 bases line up with TRBD1. CDR1 and CDR2 from the germline V gene are SGHTA and FQGNSA. The CDR3 consists of 15 residues. V gave up 4 bases and J gave up 5 bases; unmatched junction bases: 9. This chain's CDR3 is CASSSTPGGLETQYF. The CDR3 bases are TGTGCCAGCAGCTCCACCCCAGGGGGCCTGGAGACCCAGTACTTC.

This chain connects TRBV2 to TRBJ2-3; 11 bases align to TRBD2. CDR1 SNHLY and CDR2 FYNNEI come from the germline V gene. This CDR3 is built from 17 residues. J lost 4 bases, V lost 4 bases, and 10 bases had no gene match. CDR3 sequence: CASSGSGRAEGPDTQYF. The CDR3, as DNA: TGTGCCAGCAGTGGTAGCGGGAGGGCCGAAGGACCAGATACGCAGTATTTT.

The V call is TRBV6-5, the J call TRBJ1-2, with no clear D. The CDR3 is 14 amino acids. Germline V gene data show CDR1 as MNHEY and CDR2 as SVGAGI. The V end was cut by 5 bases, the J end by 5 bases, with 15 bases between. The CDR3 reads CASSAAGWEYGYTF. DNA for the CDR3: TGTGCCAGCAGTGCTGCCGGGTGGGAATATGGCTACACCTTC.

V and J are TRBV5-1 and TRBJ2-3; 13 nucleotides match TRBD2. The CDR3 extends over 17 amino acids. Germline trimming cut 6 bases from V and 2 bases from J; bases unmatched to any gene: 9. Per germline, CDR1 SGHRS and CDR2 YFSETQ. CDR3 sequence (DNA): TGCGCCAGCAAGGAGACTAGCGGGAGGCTGGACACAGATACGCAGTATTTT. Amino acid sequence: CASKETSGRLDTDTQYF.

CDR3 amino acids: CASSLGLSGAEQFF. The CDR3 DNA sequence: TGTGCCAGCAGCTTAGGGTTGAGCGGTGCAGAGCAGTTCTTC. This chain connects TRBV11-2 to TRBJ2-1; possible D gene TRBD2, 5 bases. The germline V gene encodes CDR1 SGHAT and CDR2 FQNNGV. The CDR3 spans 14 residues. Trimming removed 1 base at V and 10 bases at J, with 14 bases between.

The J gene is TRBJ2-1, the V gene TRBV7-9; 7 bases line up with TRBD2. The CDR3 totals 18 residues. V was pared by 4 bases and J by 3 bases, with 15 bases of the junction left unmatched. Germline values: CDR1 SEHNR, CDR2 FQNEAQ (reference sequence). The CDR3 here is CASSYGGGGPIIYNEQFF. The CDR3 DNA reads as TGTGCCAGCAGCTACGGTGGGGGGGGACCCATAATCTACAATGAGCAGTTCTTC.

To note about this clone: Germline is not matched at one junction end, which may reflect a read error. The chain joins TRBV7-9 to TRBJ2-1; 8 bases map to TRBD1. This CDR3 spans 16 amino acids. The germline gives CDR1 SEHNR, CDR2 FQNEAQ (reference sequence). The CDR3 DNA follows: TGTGCCAGCACCTTATCCGGGACAGGTGCCTACAATGAGCAGTTCTTC. It translates to CASTLSGTGAYNEQFF.

The rearrangement links TRBV9 to TRBJ2-3; 8 bases agree with TRBD2. CDR3 size: 15 residues. The germline gives CDR1 SGDLS, CDR2 YYNGEE. V shed 0 bases and J 5 bases; nucleotides not matched to a gene: 5. CDR3 sequence: CASSVGSRGGDTQYF. CDR3 bases: TGTGCCAGCAGCGTAGGTTCCCGGGGGGGAGATACGCAGTATTTT.

The V call is TRBV19, the J call TRBJ1-3, with D hard to call. CDR1 is LNHDA and CDR2 is SQIVND in the germline V gene (reference sequence). The CDR3 runs to 15 residues. Deletions cut 1 base from V and 2 bases from J, with 9 bases between. CDR3 sequence: CASSIAAFPGNTIYF. CDR3 coding DNA: TGTGCCAGTAGTATAGCAGCCTTCCCTGGAAACACCATATATTTT. Together with reference TRBV19 and TRBJ1-3, the CDR3 gives the full variable domain: DGGITQSPKYLFRKEGQNVTLSCEQNLNHDAMYWYRQDPGQGLRLIYYSQIVNDFQKGDIAEGYSVSREKKESFPLTVTSAQKNPTAFYLCASSIAAFPGNTIYFGEGSWLTVV.

V and J are TRBV9 and TRBJ2-1; 8 bases fit TRBD2. The CDR3 length is 16 residues. Germline-derived CDR1 and CDR2 are SGDLS and YYNGEE. Trimming at V came to 4 bases and at J to 6 bases, leaving 12 bases not matched to a gene. CDR3: CASSPWTSRYPNEQFF. CDR3 coding DNA: TGTGCCAGCAGCCCTTGGACTAGCCGGTACCCCAATGAGCAGTTCTTC. The variable domain in full, with the rest retrieved from reference TRBV9 and TRBJ2-1, is DSGVTQTPKHLITATGQRVTLRCSPRSGDLSVYWYQQSLDQGLQFLIQYYNGEERAKGNILERFSAQQFPDLHSELNLSSLELGDSALYFCASSPWTSRYPNEQFFGPGTRLTVL.

This chain links TRBV19 with TRBJ1-5; D perhaps matches TRBD1 (6 bases). From germline, CDR1 is LNHDA and CDR2 SQIVND (reference sequence). The V and J ends lost 5 bases and 2 bases respectively, with 16 bases between them. The CDR3 is made up of 16 amino acids. CDR3 sequence reads: CASSLTGTRGNQPQHF. The CDR3 DNA follows: TGTGCCAGTAGTCTCACAGGGACTCGTGGCAATCAGCCCCAGCATTTT.

The chain couples TRBV6-1 to TRBJ2-7; D may be TRBD1 (5 bases). CDR1 is MNHNS and CDR2 is SASEGT in the germline V gene. This CDR3 has 10 residues. V shed 8 bases and J shed 5 bases, with 7 bases lying between them. The CDR3 sequence: CASGANEQYF. CDR3 in DNA: TGTGCCAGCGGGGCCAACGAGCAGTACTTC.

The gene calls are TRBV7-8 and TRBJ1-5; no definite D call. Trimming removed 6 bases at V and 4 bases at J, with 16 bases between. CDR1 is SGHVS, CDR2 FQNEAQ, per germline. The CDR3 has 15 residues. The CDR3 bases are TGTGCCAGCAGTAAGAGGGTCCAGGCTAATCAGCCCCAGCATTTT. Translation: CASSKRVQANQPQHF. Combining the CDR3 with reference TRBV7-8 and TRBJ1-5 gives the whole variable domain GAGVSQSPRYKVAKRGQDVALRCDPISGHVSLFWYQQALGQGPEFLTYFQNEAQLDKSGLPSDRFFAERPEGSVSTLKIQRTQQEDSAVYLCASSKRVQANQPQHFGDGTRLSIL.

V is TRBV5-1 and J is TRBJ2-1; D gene ambiguous. CDR1 and CDR2 from the germline V gene are SGHRS and YFSETQ. Trimming took off 3 bases at V and 4 bases at J, with 11 bases between the two ends. This CDR3 is 14 amino acids long. CDR3 sequence (DNA): TGCGCCAGCAGCTCTTCGCAAATATACAATGAGCAGTTCTTC. Translated: CASSSSQIYNEQFF.

The chain employs TRBV18 and TRBJ1-3, with no clear D. This CDR3 is built from 14 residues. Trimming left V 2 bases short and J 4 bases short, with 9 bases between. Germline V gene lookup returns CDR1 KGHSH and CDR2 LQKENI. The CDR3 DNA follows: TGTGCCAGCTCACCATCCGGGGAAGGAAACACCATATATTTT. Translated: CASSPSGEGNTIYF.

The V call is TRBV19, the J call TRBJ1-4; D perhaps matches TRBD1 (6 bases). The V and J ends lost 5 bases and 7 bases respectively, with 14 bases between them. The germline CDR1 and CDR2 sequences are LNHDA and SQIVND (reference sequence). CDR3 length equals 14 residues. The CDR3 protein is CASSSGHGGEKLFF. The CDR3 DNA is TGTGCCAGTAGTTCGGGACACGGAGGTGAAAAACTGTTTTTT.

The chain recombines TRBV28 with TRBJ1-2; no clear D gene. This CDR3 is 12 amino acids long. V lost 6 bases, J lost 0 bases, and 5 bases lay in between. The germline CDR1 and CDR2 sequences are MDHEN and SYDVKM. CDR3 coding DNA: TGTGCCAGCAGCAGAGCTAACTATGGCTACACCTTC. Translation: CASSRANYGYTF.

The chain couples TRBV7-9 to TRBJ2-1; unclear D gene. CDR3 length equals 11 residues. Per the germline V gene, CDR1 is SEHNR and CDR2 is FQNEAQ (reference sequence). V lost 2 bases, J lost 8 bases, and 4 bases lay in between. In DNA form, the CDR3 reads TGTGCCAGCAGCTTAAGCGATGAGCAGTTCTTC. It yields the protein CASSLSDEQFF.